A single sample is the source of the 21 T cell receptor beta chains below, sequenced in a study of blood T cell repertoires in COVID-19. Libraries were prepared by immunoSEQ multiplex PCR; TCRdb keeps only in-frame clonotypes and omits some of them. The sample records roughly 570,000 clones, 70% to 90% being singletons. The specimen sequenced was peripheral blood. These receptors all stem from a woman between 45 and 60 years old with COVID-19, enrolled during active disease.

This chain uses TRBV6-5 with TRBJ2-3; 7 bases line up with TRBD1. This CDR3 has 16 amino acids. Germline trimming cut 2 bases from V and 3 bases from J; bases unmatched to any gene: 8. Germline V gene sequence: CDR1 MNHEY, CDR2 SVGAGI. The CDR3 sequence: CASSYPTGKGTDTQYF. The CDR3 coding sequence is TGTGCCAGCAGTTACCCGACAGGGAAAGGAACAGATACGCAGTATTTT.

Concerning this clone: The same CDR3 is also encoded by other DNA sequences in this sample. The CDR3 protein is CASSPRQGNTEAFF. The CDR3 DNA is TGTGCCAGCAGCCCCCGACAGGGCAACACTGAAGCTTTCTTT. This chain joins TRBV9 and TRBJ1-1; TRBD1 matches at 7 bases. Germline CDR1 SGDLS, CDR2 YYNGEE. There are 14 residues in the CDR3. V shed 4 bases, J shed 2 bases, and the junction held 5 bases outside the gene matches.

The chain employs TRBV7-8 and TRBJ2-3; 9 bases are shared with TRBD2. Germline values: CDR1 SGHVS, CDR2 FQNEAQ. This CDR3 comprises 19 residues. Trimming cost V 2 bases and J 0 bases; bases outside gene matches: 12. The DNA of the CDR3 is TGTGCCAGCAGCTTACTTGGTAGCGGGGGACCCGCTAGCACAGATACGCAGTATTTT. Residues: CASSLLGSGGPASTDTQYF.

The genes are TRBV5-6 and TRBJ1-3, with a tentative D call TRBD1 (6 bases). V lost 4 bases, J lost 2 bases, and 13 bases lay in between. Germline values: CDR1 SGHDT, CDR2 YYEEEE. The CDR3 spans 15 residues. The CDR3 region is CASSLLQGAGNTIYF. The DNA of the CDR3 is TGTGCCAGCAGCCTACTACAGGGAGCTGGAAACACCATATATTTT.

This chain joins TRBV5-1 and TRBJ1-4; 8 nucleotides match TRBD1. CDR3 size: 13 residues. J lost 8 bases, V lost 4 bases, and 4 bases had no gene match. Germline CDR1 is SGHRS and CDR2 is YFSETQ. CDR3 coding DNA: TGCGCCAGCAGCCCGGACAGGGAAGAAAAACTGTTTTTT. It translates to CASSPDREEKLFF.

The chain uses TRBV6-5 and TRBJ1-1; maybe TRBD1 (6 bases). Germline V gives CDR1 MNHEY, CDR2 SVGAGI. This CDR3 has 13 amino acids. Trimming removed 6 bases from V and 1 base from J, with 9 bases in between. CDR3 loop: CASRQQGNTEAFF. As DNA, the CDR3 is TGTGCCAGCAGGCAACAGGGGAACACTGAAGCTTTCTTT.

The rearrangement joins TRBV5-1 to TRBJ1-1; TRBD1 aligns across 10 bases. Germline lookup yields CDR1 SGHRS and CDR2 YFSETQ. V was pared by 5 bases and J by 5 bases, with 6 bases of the junction left unmatched. The CDR3 sequence is 14 residues long. For the CDR3, the DNA is TGCGCCAGCAGTTTGACAGGGGGCTTAACTGAAGCTTTCTTT. Amino acids: CASSLTGGLTEAFF.

The rearrangement joins TRBV10-3 to TRBJ2-2, with D possibly matching TRBD1 (5 bases). Germline CDR1 reads ENHRY; CDR2 reads SYGVKD. V lost 1 base to trimming and J lost 3 bases, with 12 bases between them. The CDR3 is 16 amino acids. Written as DNA, the CDR3 is TGTGCCATCAGTGAGTGGCAGGGTGGTGACACCGGGGAGCTGTTTTTT. Translating it yields CAISEWQGGDTGELFF.

V usage is TRBV7-2 and J usage is TRBJ2-4; D gene unclear. This CDR3 has 11 amino acids. Germline V gene sequence: CDR1 SGHTA, CDR2 FQGNSA. V was clipped by 2 bases and J by 10 bases, with 6 bases between them. This chain's CDR3 is CASSLFGIQYF. As DNA, the CDR3 is TGTGCCAGCAGCTTATTCGGGATTCAGTACTTC.

The chain employs TRBV3-1 (or the pseudogene TRBV3-2) and TRBJ1-3; weak D call: TRBD1 (5 bases). The CDR3 is 16 amino acids. Germline V gene lookup returns CDR1 LGHDT and CDR2 YNNKEL (reference sequence). Deletions cut 1 base from V and 6 bases from J, with 16 bases between. CDR3 DNA sequence: TGTGCCAGCAGCCAAGGATCCAGGGTTTCGGCAAACACCATATATTTT. It yields the protein CASSQGSRVSANTIYF.

The chain joins TRBV5-1 to TRBJ2-7; tentatively, D is TRBD1 (5 bases). Trimming stripped 2 bases from V and 2 bases from J, with 14 bases between. The CDR3 sequence is 15 residues long. Germline CDR1 SGHRS, CDR2 YFSETQ. The CDR3 region has the DNA TGCGCCAGCAGCTTATTATCAGGGTTCGCCTACGAGCAGTACTTC. Residues: CASSLLSGFAYEQYF.

In this sample, this clone turned up once. This sequence joins TRBV9 and TRBJ2-2; 7 bases align to TRBD2. CDR1 is SGDLS, CDR2 YYNGEE, per germline. This CDR3 region has 17 residues. The ends lost 0 bases at V and 1 base at J; junction bases unmatched: 6. The CDR3, as DNA: TGTGCCAGCAGCGTAGAGACTAGCAGATTGAACACCGGGGAGCTGTTTTTT. Protein: CASSVETSRLNTGELFF.

The chain joins TRBV5-1 to TRBJ1-2, with D maybe TRBD1 (5 bases). CDR1 is SGHRS, CDR2 YFSETQ, per germline. V dropped 0 bases and J dropped 5 bases, with 14 bases sitting between them. The CDR3 totals 15 residues. In nucleotides, the CDR3 is TGCGCCAGCAGCTTGGCCCCGACAGTAGGATATGGCTACACCTTC. It codes for CASSLAPTVGYGYTF. The variable domain in full, with the rest retrieved from reference TRBV5-1 and TRBJ1-2, is KAGVTQTPRYLIKTRGQQVTLSCSPISGHRSVSWYQQTPGQGLQFLFEYFSETQRNKGNFPGRFSGRQFSNSRSEMNVSTLELGDSALYLCASSLAPTVGYGYTFGSGTRLTVV.

This clone was seen only once. This chain uses TRBV2 with TRBJ2-1; 10 nucleotides agree with TRBD2. V dropped 7 bases and J dropped 7; count of bases not matched to a gene: 10. The germline gives CDR1 SNHLY, CDR2 FYNNEI. This CDR3 has 15 amino acids. The CDR3 loop is CASINIAGGGNEQFF. The DNA for the CDR3 is TGTGCCAGCATTAACATAGCGGGGGGTGGGAATGAGCAGTTCTTC.

The chain joins TRBV27 to TRBJ1-2; maybe TRBD1 (6 bases). Germline assignment: CDR1 MNHEY and CDR2 SMNVEV (reference sequence). Between the trimmed V and J ends, which lost 7 bases and 3 bases, there was a span of 12 bases. The CDR3 spans 13 residues. The CDR3 loop is CASKGGGDYGYTF. The CDR3 DNA reads TGTGCCAGCAAAGGGGGAGGGGACTATGGCTACACCTTC.

V gene TRBV11-2 combines with J gene TRBJ1-2, with D possibly matching TRBD1 (6 bases). Germline CDR1 is SGHAT and CDR2 is FQNNGV. The CDR3 has 13 residues. The V gene lost 5 bases and the J gene lost 8 bases, with 15 bases spanning the gap. CDR3 DNA: TGTGCCAGCAGCCCCCGACAGGCAGGGGGCTACACCTTC. Its translation: CASSPRQAGGYTF.

The genes are TRBV29-1 and TRBJ1-1; TRBD1 matches at 7 bases. Looked up from germline, CDR1 is SQVTM and CDR2 is ANQGSEA. This CDR3 spans 13 amino acids. Unmatched junction bases numbered 8, after V lost 8 bases and J lost 2 bases. CDR3 region: CSIQGSGNTEAFF. Written as DNA, the CDR3 is TGCAGCATACAGGGGTCGGGAAACACTGAAGCTTTCTTT.

This chain joins TRBV5-8 and TRBJ2-5, with 7 bases matching TRBD1. Germline CDR1 and CDR2: SGHTS and YDEGEE. The length of the CDR3 is 15 residues. J gave up 4 bases and V 0 bases, and 6 bases lay outside the gene matches. CDR3 in DNA: TGTGCCAGCAGCTTGGCAGACAGGGTATCAGAGACCCAGTACTTC. Its protein is CASSLADRVSETQYF.

The V call is TRBV7-9, the J call TRBJ1-1, with D unresolved. The germline CDR1 and CDR2 sequences are SEHNR and FQNEAQ (reference sequence). This CDR3 spans 12 amino acids. The V and J ends lost 5 bases and 11 bases respectively, with 15 bases between them. CDR3 DNA sequence: TGTGCCAGCAGCCCCGAGGGCCGGGCGGCTTTCTTT. It codes for CASSPEGRAAFF.

The J gene is TRBJ2-1, the V gene TRBV6-4; 9 bases align to TRBD2. CDR3 size: 14 residues. V gave up 6 bases and J gave up 5 bases; unmatched junction bases: 5. The germline V gene encodes CDR1 MRHNA and CDR2 SNTAGT. CDR3 protein: CASRGAGGHNEQFF. CDR3 coding DNA: TGTGCCAGCAGGGGAGCGGGGGGTCACAATGAGCAGTTCTTC.

V usage is TRBV6-5 and J usage is TRBJ1-5, with D possibly matching TRBD1 (6 bases). In germline, CDR1 is MNHEY, CDR2 SVGAGI. Trimming cost V 5 bases and J 3 bases, with 11 bases left between them. CDR3 length: 14 amino acids. The CDR3 DNA sequence: TGTGCCAGCAGTCTCCACAGGGACAATCAGCCCCAGCATTTT. Translating it yields CASSLHRDNQPQHF.